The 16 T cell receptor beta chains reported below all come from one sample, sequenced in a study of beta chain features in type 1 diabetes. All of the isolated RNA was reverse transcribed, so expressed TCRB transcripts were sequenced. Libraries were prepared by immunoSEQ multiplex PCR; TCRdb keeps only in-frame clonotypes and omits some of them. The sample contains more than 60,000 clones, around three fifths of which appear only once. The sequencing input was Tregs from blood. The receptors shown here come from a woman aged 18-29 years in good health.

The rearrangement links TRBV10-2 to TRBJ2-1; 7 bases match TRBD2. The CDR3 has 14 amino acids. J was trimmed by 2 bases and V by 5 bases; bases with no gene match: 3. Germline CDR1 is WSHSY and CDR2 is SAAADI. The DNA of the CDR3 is TGCGCCAGCAGTATAGCGGGTCCCTACAATGAGCAGTTCTTC. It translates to CASSIAGPYNEQFF.

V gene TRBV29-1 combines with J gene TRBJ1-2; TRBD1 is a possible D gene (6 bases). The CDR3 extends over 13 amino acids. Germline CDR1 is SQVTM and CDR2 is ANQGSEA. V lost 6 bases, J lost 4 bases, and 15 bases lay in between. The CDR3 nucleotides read TGCAGCGTCTTGGGGGCAGTCGGCTATGGCTACACCTTC. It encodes CSVLGAVGYGYTF. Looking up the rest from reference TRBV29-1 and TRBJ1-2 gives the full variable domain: SAVISQKPSRDICQRGTSLTIQCQVDSQVTMMFWYRQQPGQSLTLIATANQGSEATYESGFVIDKFPISRPNLTFSTLTVSNMSPEDSSIYLCSVLGAVGYGYTFGSGTRLTVV.

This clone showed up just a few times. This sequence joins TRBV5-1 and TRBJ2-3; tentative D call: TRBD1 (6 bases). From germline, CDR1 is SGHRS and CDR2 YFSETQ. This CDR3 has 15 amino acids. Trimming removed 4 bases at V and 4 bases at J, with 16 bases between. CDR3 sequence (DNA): TGCGCCAGCAGCCAAACAGGGCATGGCGCAGATACGCAGTATTTT. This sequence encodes CASSQTGHGADTQYF.

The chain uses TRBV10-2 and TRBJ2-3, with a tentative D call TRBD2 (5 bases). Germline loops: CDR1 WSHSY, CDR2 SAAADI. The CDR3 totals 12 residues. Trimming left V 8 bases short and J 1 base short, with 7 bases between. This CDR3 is CASGSGTDTQYF. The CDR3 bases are TGCGCCAGCGGGAGTGGCACAGATACGCAGTATTTT.

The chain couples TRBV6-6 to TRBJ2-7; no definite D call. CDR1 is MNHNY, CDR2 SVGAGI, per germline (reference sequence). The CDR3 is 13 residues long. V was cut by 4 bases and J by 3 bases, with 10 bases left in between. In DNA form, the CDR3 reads TGTGCCAGCAGTTTCCAGGAAGGCTACGAGCAGTACTTC. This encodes CASSFQEGYEQYF.

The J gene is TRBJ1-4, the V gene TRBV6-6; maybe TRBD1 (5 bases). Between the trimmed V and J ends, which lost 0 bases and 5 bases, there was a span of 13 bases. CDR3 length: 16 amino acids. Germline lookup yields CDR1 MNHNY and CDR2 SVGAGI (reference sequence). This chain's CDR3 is CASSYSSGVLNEKLFF. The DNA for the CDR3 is TGTGCCAGCAGTTACTCGTCGGGGGTTTTAAATGAAAAACTGTTTTTT.

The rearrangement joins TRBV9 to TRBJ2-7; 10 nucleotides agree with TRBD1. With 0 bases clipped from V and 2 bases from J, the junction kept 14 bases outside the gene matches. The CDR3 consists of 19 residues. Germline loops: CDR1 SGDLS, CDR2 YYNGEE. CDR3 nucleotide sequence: TGTGCCAGCAGCGTAGGTCCCGGGACAGGGGCCCAAAGGCCCTACGAGCAGTACTTC. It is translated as CASSVGPGTGAQRPYEQYF.

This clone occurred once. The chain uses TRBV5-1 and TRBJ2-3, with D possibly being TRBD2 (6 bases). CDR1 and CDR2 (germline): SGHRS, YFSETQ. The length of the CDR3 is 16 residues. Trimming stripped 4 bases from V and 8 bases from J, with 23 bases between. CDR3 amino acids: CASSMGLANFVTTQYF. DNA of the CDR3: TGCGCCAGCAGCATGGGACTCGCGAACTTTGTGACTACGCAGTATTTT. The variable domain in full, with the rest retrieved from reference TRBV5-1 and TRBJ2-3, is KAGVTQTPRYLIKTRGQQVTLSCSPISGHRSVSWYQQTPGQGLQFLFEYFSETQRNKGNFPGRFSGRQFSNSRSEMNVSTLELGDSALYLCASSMGLANFVTTQYFGPGTRLTVL.

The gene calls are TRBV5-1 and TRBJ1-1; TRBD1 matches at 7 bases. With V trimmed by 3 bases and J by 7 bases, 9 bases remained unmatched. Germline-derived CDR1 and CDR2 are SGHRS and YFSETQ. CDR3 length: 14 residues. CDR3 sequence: CASSSQDRSGEAFF. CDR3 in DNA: TGCGCCAGCAGCTCCCAGGACAGGTCTGGTGAAGCTTTCTTT.

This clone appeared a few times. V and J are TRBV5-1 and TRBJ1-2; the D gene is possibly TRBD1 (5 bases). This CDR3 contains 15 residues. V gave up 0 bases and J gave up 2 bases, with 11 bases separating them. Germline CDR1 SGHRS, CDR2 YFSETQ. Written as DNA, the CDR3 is TGCGCCAGCAGCTTGGCAGGGATGCGAAACTATGGCTACACCTTC. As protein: CASSLAGMRNYGYTF.

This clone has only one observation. The CDR3, as DNA: TGTGCCATCAGTCCAAGGGGGGGACAGGGGGCCCTGGGGTACGAGCAGTACTTC. Its protein is CAISPRGGQGALGYEQYF. The chain employs TRBV10-3 and TRBJ2-7; 12 bases are a match to TRBD1. From germline, CDR1 is ENHRY and CDR2 SYGVKD. The CDR3 consists of 18 residues. Germline trimming cut 5 bases from V and 4 bases from J; bases unmatched to any gene: 15.

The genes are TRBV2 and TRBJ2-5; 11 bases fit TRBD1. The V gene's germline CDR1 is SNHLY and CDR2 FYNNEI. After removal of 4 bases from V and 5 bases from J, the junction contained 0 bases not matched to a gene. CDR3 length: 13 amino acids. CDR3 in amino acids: CASSGDRGETQYF. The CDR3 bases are TGTGCCAGCAGTGGGGACAGGGGGGAGACCCAGTACTTC.

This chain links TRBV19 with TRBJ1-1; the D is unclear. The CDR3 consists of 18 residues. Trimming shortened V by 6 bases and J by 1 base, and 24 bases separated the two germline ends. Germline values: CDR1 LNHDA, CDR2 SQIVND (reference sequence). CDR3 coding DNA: TGTGCCAGTAGCCGAGGGAGTGGCAGAGCAAGTCCGAACACTGAAGCTTTCTTT. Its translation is CASSRGSGRASPNTEAFF.

The CDR3 coding sequence is TGTGCCAGCAGTCCGGGACAGGCTCCCTACGAGCAGTACTTC. It yields the protein CASSPGQAPYEQYF. V gene TRBV28 combines with J gene TRBJ2-7; the match to TRBD1 covers 8 bases. This CDR3 spans 14 amino acids. Looked up from germline, CDR1 is MDHEN and CDR2 is SYDVKM. V trimming: 5 bases; J trimming: 2 bases; junction bases outside the gene matches: 5.

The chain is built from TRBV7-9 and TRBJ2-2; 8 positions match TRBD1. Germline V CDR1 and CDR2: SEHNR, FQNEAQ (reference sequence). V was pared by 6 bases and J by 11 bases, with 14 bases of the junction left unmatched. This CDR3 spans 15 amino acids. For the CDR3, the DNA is TGTGCCAGCAGTCATACGTGGGGACAGGAGAGAGAGCTGTTTTTT. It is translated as CASSHTWGQERELFF.

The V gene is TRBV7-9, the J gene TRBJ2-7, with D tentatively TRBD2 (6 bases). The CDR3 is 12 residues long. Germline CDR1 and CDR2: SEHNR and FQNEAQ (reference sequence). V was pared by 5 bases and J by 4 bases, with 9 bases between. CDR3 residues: CASSPGSYEQYF. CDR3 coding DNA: TGTGCCAGCAGCCCCGGGAGTTACGAGCAGTACTTC. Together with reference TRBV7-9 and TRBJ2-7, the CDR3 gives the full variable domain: DTGVSQNPRHKITKRGQNVTFRCDPISEHNRLYWYRQTLGQGPEFLTYFQNEAQLEKSRLLSDRFSAERPKGSFSTLEIQRTEQGDSAMYLCASSPGSYEQYFGPGTRLTVT.